The T cell receptor (beta chain) under discussion was sequenced for a study of blood T cells in healthy people across ages. Notes on the study in general: Roughly linear age-related decline in beta diversity appeared, significant by age approximately 41.

A note on this clonotype: Its specificity is unknown. One end of the junction varies from germline; a read error may be responsible.

Germline assignment: CDR1 MNHEY and CDR2 SMNVEV (reference sequence). The CDR3 extends over 18 amino acids. Researchers collected roughly 9.8 milliliters of peripheral blood from every single donor. Alongside a J-beta primer mix, a sample-barcoded 5' primer served in a second PCR lasting about 7 to 12 cycles. The template-switch adaptor was a 5' adaptor with 12 random nucleotides. It tagged each cDNA molecule. Samples each returned at least 3 million CDR3-containing paired-end reads. Via MiXCR, TCRdb re-called the 5' RACE reads, giving one row per CDR3 protein. The sample contains under 2 million distinct CDR3 sequences, roughly 30% of which appear only once.

The chain employs TRBV27 and TRBJ2-3, with D possibly called TRBD1 or TRBD2 (7 bases each). The sequencing sample was made of blood. The sequence derives from a woman between 25 and 40 years old in good health. DNA for the CDR3: TGTGCCAGTTCCCCCCGGGGGGAGGGGGCAATAAGCACAGATATGCAGTATTTT. It translates to CASSPRGEGAISTDMQYF.